This T cell receptor (beta chain) was captured by sequencing in a study of cytomegalovirus exposure and HLA in healthy donors. Study findings and constraints: Presence/absence results assume similar sequencing depth per donor, which may not hold. Indistinguishable V segments such as TRBV6-2 and TRBV6-3 were excluded.

PCR primers comprised 60 Vbeta and 13 Jbeta primers. Sequencing was performed with immunoSEQ multiplex PCR; in TCRdb, only in-frame clones are kept and a portion is missing. Of roughly 200,000 clones in the sample, around 74% were seen once. With regard to this clone: Its antigen is unidentified.

This CDR3 has 13 residues. The V gene's germline CDR1 is SQVTM and CDR2 ANQGSEA. Between the trimmed V and J ends, which lost 6 bases and 3 bases, there was a span of 14 bases. The sequenced material came from PBMCs. The TCR comes from a girl between 10 and 17 years old in good health and CMV-seropositive. This chain joins TRBV29-1 and TRBJ1-2; a weak D match, TRBD1 (6 bases). CDR3 DNA: TGCAGCGTGGGGGACAAATCCTACTATGGCTACACCTTC. It specifies CSVGDKSYYGYTF. Filled out from reference TRBV29-1 and TRBJ1-2, the complete variable domain reads SAVISQKPSRDICQRGTSLTIQCQVDSQVTMMFWYRQQPGQSLTLIATANQGSEATYESGFVIDKFPISRPNLTFSTLTVSNMSPEDSSIYLCSVGDKSYYGYTFGSGTRLTVV.